This passage covers 27 T cell receptor beta chains from one sample sequenced in a study of T cells in localized non-small cell lung cancer. Method: immunoSEQ multiplex PCR; TCRdb's copy keeps in-frame clones and lacks some. The sample yields over 30,000 clones, roughly 90% seen once. Sequenced material: peripheral blood mononuclear cells, taken before any cancer treatment. These receptor sequences come from a man between 40 and 70 years old with stage III lung adenocarcinoma.

The chain is built from TRBV5-6 and TRBJ2-5; 9 bases match TRBD1. This CDR3 is built from 15 residues. With 4 bases clipped from V and 5 bases from J, the junction kept 9 bases outside the gene matches. The germline gives CDR1 SGHDT, CDR2 YYEEEE. For the CDR3, the DNA is TGTGCCAGCAGCCGAGCCGGGACAGGGCAGGAGACCCAGTACTTC. Protein: CASSRAGTGQETQYF.

This chain joins TRBV27 and TRBJ1-1, with D possibly TRBD1 on 5 matching bases. The CDR3 has 13 residues. V was trimmed by 2 bases and J by 5 bases, leaving 9 bases between them. Germline V CDR1 and CDR2: MNHEY, SMNVEV (reference sequence). The CDR3 spells CASSLRGYTEAFF. Written as DNA, the CDR3 is TGTGCCAGCAGTTTAAGGGGTTATACTGAAGCTTTCTTT.

The chain couples TRBV7-6 to TRBJ2-3; 8 bases are shared with TRBD2. V shed 3 bases and J 4 bases; nucleotides not matched to a gene: 6. Germline lookup yields CDR1 SGHVS and CDR2 FNYEAQ. The CDR3 totals 15 residues. In DNA form, the CDR3 reads TGTGCCAGCAGCTTGGGAGCGGGGGTGCCAGATACGCAGTATTTT. Amino acids: CASSLGAGVPDTQYF.

The chain links TRBV6-5 to TRBJ2-5, with 7 bases that match TRBD2. The V gene end was trimmed by 4 bases and the J gene end by 2 bases; junction bases not matched to a gene: 4. The CDR3 length is 14 residues. CDR1 and CDR2 from the germline V gene are MNHEY and SVGAGI. For the CDR3, the DNA is TGTGCCAGCAGTTGGGATAGCGGGCAAGAGACCCAGTACTTC. This translates into CASSWDSGQETQYF.

This chain connects TRBV7-2 to TRBJ1-2; TRBD1 agrees at 10 bases. Per the germline V gene, CDR1 is SGHTA and CDR2 is FQGNSA. The V gene end was trimmed by 5 bases and the J gene end by 7 bases; junction bases not matched to a gene: 4. The CDR3 runs to 13 residues. The CDR3 DNA sequence: TGTGCCAGCAGCATCGACAGGGGGCTTGGCTACACCTTC. It translates to CASSIDRGLGYTF.

Only one count was recorded for this clone. The gene calls are TRBV7-2 and TRBJ1-3; D perhaps matches TRBD1 (6 bases). Trimming left V 2 bases short and J 3 bases short, with 14 bases between. This CDR3 has 16 residues. Germline V gives CDR1 SGHTA, CDR2 FQGNSA. The CDR3 sequence: CASSLFTGGSGNTIYF. The CDR3 DNA follows: TGTGCCAGCAGCTTATTCACCGGGGGCAGTGGAAACACCATATATTTT.

The J gene is TRBJ2-7, the V gene TRBV9; a weak D match, TRBD2 (5 bases). The CDR3 length is 15 residues. V dropped 4 bases and J dropped 5 bases, with 19 bases sitting between them. From germline, CDR1 is SGDLS and CDR2 YYNGEE. The CDR3 DNA sequence: TGTGCCAGCAGCCCTCGGGAAGGGCGATGGGACGAGCAGTACTTC. Its protein is CASSPREGRWDEQYF.

The chain joins TRBV10-3 to TRBJ2-5; D gene ambiguous. This CDR3 spans 16 amino acids. The V end was cut by 0 bases, the J end by 2 bases, with 13 bases between. The germline V gene encodes CDR1 ENHRY and CDR2 SYGVKD. CDR3 protein: CAISESGSPTQETQYF. The CDR3 DNA is TGTGCCATCAGTGAGTCGGGTAGTCCGACGCAAGAGACCCAGTACTTC.

Only a few counts were recorded for this clone. This rearrangement joins TRBV9 to TRBJ2-3; tentative D call: TRBD1 (6 bases). V was pared by 3 bases and J by 2 bases, with 16 bases between. The germline V gene has CDR1 SGDLS and CDR2 YYNGEE. The CDR3 covers 16 residues. CDR3: CASSGDSGVVTDTQYF. In DNA, the CDR3 is TGTGCCAGCAGCGGAGACTCAGGGGTGGTCACAGATACGCAGTATTTT.

Points on this clone: One junction end does not reproduce the germline sequence, and a read error may be involved. The chain uses TRBV18 and TRBJ2-1, with 7 bases aligning to TRBD2. CDR3 length: 16 amino acids. Germline-derived CDR1 and CDR2 are KGHSH and LQKENI. The CDR3, as DNA: TGTGCCAGCTCCCCACCAACCGGCGGGGGAGACAATGAGCAGTTCTTC. Translation: CASSPPTGGGDNEQFF.

This chain links TRBV14 with TRBJ2-1, with 13 bases fitting TRBD2. Germline V gives CDR1 SGHDN, CDR2 FVKESK. With V trimmed by 3 bases and J by 8 bases, 10 bases remained unmatched. CDR3 size: 17 residues. The chain's CDR3 is CASSHHLLAGGPYEQFF. The DNA of the CDR3 is TGTGCCAGCAGCCACCACCTACTAGCGGGGGGGCCATATGAGCAGTTCTTC.

The chain employs TRBV6-5 and TRBJ1-5; 7 bases line up with TRBD1. The germline V gene encodes CDR1 MNHEY and CDR2 SVGAGI. The CDR3 totals 16 residues. V lost 2 bases to trimming and J lost 6 bases; unmatched junction nucleotides: 10. Here the CDR3 DNA reads TGTGCCAGCAGTTACCGCGGGCCGCCAGGGGGTCAGCCCCAGCATTTT. This encodes CASSYRGPPGGQPQHF.

The chain joins TRBV6-6 to TRBJ2-3; either TRBD1 or TRBD2 may fit D (5 bases each). CDR3 size: 13 residues. CDR1 and CDR2 from the germline V gene are MNHNY and SVGAGI (reference sequence). The V and J ends lost 2 bases and 3 bases respectively, with 6 bases between them. CDR3 protein: CASSYGGTDTQYF. The CDR3 nucleotides are TGTGCCAGCAGTTACGGGGGAACAGATACGCAGTATTTT.

The V gene is TRBV27, the J gene TRBJ1-3, with 12 bases aligning to TRBD1. V lost 8 bases and J lost 10; bases outside the gene matches: 3. There are 12 residues in the CDR3. Germline loops: CDR1 MNHEY, CDR2 SMNVEV (reference sequence). The CDR3 loop reads CASGTGGTTIYF. The CDR3 DNA follows: TGTGCCAGCGGGACAGGGGGCACGACCATATATTTT.

The gene calls are TRBV7-8 and TRBJ1-3; D remains unclear. Germline V gene sequence: CDR1 SGHVS, CDR2 FQNEAQ. V lost 5 bases to trimming and J lost 2 bases, with 10 bases between them. The CDR3 is 14 residues long. The CDR3, as DNA: TGTGCCAGCAGCCTCCAAACTACTGGAAACACCATATATTTT. It specifies CASSLQTTGNTIYF.

The chain is built from TRBV7-2 and TRBJ1-6, with a tentative D call TRBD1 (5 bases). Trimming shortened V by 3 bases and J by 6 bases, and 12 bases separated the two germline ends. The germline V gene has CDR1 SGHTA and CDR2 FQGNSA. CDR3 length: 15 residues. In nucleotides, the CDR3 is TGTGCCAGCAGCTTCCAGAGACAGACTAATTCACCCCTCCACTTT. It codes for CASSFQRQTNSPLHF.

The chain joins TRBV4-1 to TRBJ2-7; D gene ambiguous. The CDR3 has 16 residues. With 0 bases removed from V and 0 bases from J, the gap between germline ends came to 12 bases. CDR1 is MGHRA and CDR2 is YSYEKL in the germline V gene. CDR3 in DNA: TGCGCCAGCAGCCAAGAAACAGCTATAAGCTCCTACGAGCAGTACTTC. It is translated as CASSQETAISSYEQYF.

V usage is TRBV7-8 and J usage is TRBJ2-5; D unclear. Germline loops: CDR1 SGHVS, CDR2 FQNEAQ. V was cut by 3 bases and J by 3 bases, with 11 bases left in between. The length of the CDR3 is 14 residues. DNA of the CDR3: TGTGCCAGCAGCTTTTATCTTCCGGAAGAGACCCAGTACTTC. Translated, it gives CASSFYLPEETQYF.

The table lists this clone with a count of one. V is TRBV6-4 and J is TRBJ2-2, with D maybe TRBD1 (6 bases). Per germline, CDR1 MRHNA and CDR2 SNTAGT. V was clipped by 4 bases and J by 5 bases, with 11 bases between them. The CDR3 has 14 residues. The CDR3 protein is CASSVTGRTGELFF. The CDR3 region has the DNA TGTGCCAGCAGTGTTACAGGGCGAACCGGGGAGCTGTTTTTT.

The CDR3: CASSLEAGGQTYEQYF. As DNA, the CDR3 is TGTGCCAGCAGCTTAGAAGCAGGGGGGCAGACCTACGAGCAGTACTTC. The chain recombines TRBV7-2 with TRBJ2-7; maybe TRBD1 (7 bases). This CDR3 comprises 16 residues. The germline CDR1 and CDR2 sequences are SGHTA and FQGNSA. Trimming took off 1 base at V and 2 bases at J, with 15 bases between the two ends.

There are a few counts of this clone. The chain recombines TRBV11-2 with TRBJ2-5; D ambiguous. V was pared by 3 bases and J by 8 bases, with 13 bases between. This CDR3 spans 13 amino acids. The germline gives CDR1 SGHAT, CDR2 FQNNGV. CDR3 in DNA: TGTGCCAGCAGCTTCAACCCCCAGGCAACCCAGTACTTC. Amino acid sequence: CASSFNPQATQYF.

This clone was seen once. V is TRBV30 and J is TRBJ1-2; TRBD1 aligns across 7 bases. J was trimmed by 8 bases and V by 5 bases; bases with no gene match: 8. CDR1 is GTSNPN and CDR2 is SVGIG in the germline V gene (reference sequence). This CDR3 is built from 12 residues. The CDR3 DNA reads as TGTGCCTGGGTACAGGGGTATTGGGGCTACACCTTC. As protein: CAWVQGYWGYTF. Complete variable domain (other parts from reference TRBV30 and TRBJ1-2): SQTIHQWPATLVQPVGSPLSLECTVEGTSNPNLYWYRQAAGRGLQLLFYSVGIGQISSEVPQNLSASRPQDRQFILSSKKLLLSDSGFYLCAWVQGYWGYTFGSGTRLTVV.

This clone was observed a handful of times. The J gene is TRBJ2-2, the V gene TRBV18, with D tentatively TRBD1 (6 bases). Per germline, CDR1 KGHSH and CDR2 LQKENI. The V gene lost 3 bases and the J gene lost 6 bases, with 14 bases spanning the gap. The CDR3 runs 15 residues. The CDR3 nucleotides read TGTGCCAGCTCACCCACTACAGGGAGCTCCGGGGAGCTGTTTTTT. It yields the protein CASSPTTGSSGELFF. Using reference TRBV18 and TRBJ2-2 for the parts outside the CDR3, the full variable domain is NAGVMQNPRHLVRRRGQEARLRCSPMKGHSHVYWYRQLPEEGLKFMVYLQKENIIDESGMPKERFSAEFPKEGPSILRIQQVVRGDSAAYFCASSPTTGSSGELFFGEGSRLTVL.

The chain recombines TRBV2 with TRBJ2-2, with D possibly matching TRBD2 (6 bases). Trimming took off 6 bases at V and 3 bases at J, with 11 bases between the two ends. CDR1 is SNHLY, CDR2 FYNNEI, per germline. The CDR3 extends over 14 amino acids. The CDR3 DNA reads as TGTGCCAGCAGGGGGCCTAGCGACACCGGGGAGCTGTTTTTT. This gives the protein CASRGPSDTGELFF.

The CDR3 DNA reads as TGTGCCAGCAGCCCCAGACTAGCGGGGGGCACAGATACGCAGTATTTT. Translation gives CASSPRLAGGTDTQYF. V gene TRBV7-8 combines with J gene TRBJ2-3; the match to TRBD2 covers 12 bases. J was trimmed by 1 base and V by 5 bases; bases with no gene match: 4. Germline V gene data show CDR1 as SGHVS and CDR2 as FQNEAQ. CDR3 length: 16 amino acids.

The rearrangement links TRBV7-2 to TRBJ2-3; D gene ambiguous. V was shortened by 8 bases and J by 6 bases, with 27 bases between the two germline ends. The V gene's germline CDR1 is SGHTA and CDR2 FQGNSA. The CDR3 runs to 17 residues. CDR3 DNA: TGTGCCAGCCGACTTGCTATTAGCAACGGCTACCGGGATACGCAGTATTTT. Amino acids: CASRLAISNGYRDTQYF. Full variable domain (rest looked up from reference TRBV7-2 and TRBJ2-3): GAGVSQSPSNKVTEKGKDVELRCDPISGHTALYWYRQSLGQGLEFLIYFQGNSAPDKSGLPSDRFSAERTGGSVSTLTIQRTQQEDSAVYLCASRLAISNGYRDTQYFGPGTRLTVL.

The chain recombines TRBV11-2 with TRBJ2-7; D is unresolved. The CDR3 covers 14 residues. The germline CDR1 and CDR2 sequences are SGHAT and FQNNGV. Trimming stripped 0 bases from V and 2 bases from J, with 8 bases between. This CDR3 is CASSLDSWAYEQYF. The CDR3 DNA reads as TGTGCCAGCAGCTTAGATAGTTGGGCCTACGAGCAGTACTTC.